The 15 T cell receptor beta chains below were found in one sample sequenced in a study of shared clonotypes between healthy human individuals. Produced via immunoSEQ multiplex PCR; TCRdb's table is partial and in-frame only. The sample includes around 2.1 million clones, around 93% of them seen just once. Positive CCR7 selection of CD45RO-negative cells yielded the naive CD8 cells, and terminally differentiated effector memory CD45RA+ cells were excluded. Material: naive CD8+ T cells from PBMCs. The receptors come from a man aged 18 to 35 in good health. Some clones in this sample may be carry-over from other donors' samples.

The genes are TRBV7-9 and TRBJ2-2, with 8 bases identical to TRBD2. Germline V gives CDR1 SEHNR, CDR2 FQNEAQ (reference sequence). With 6 bases clipped from V and 6 bases from J, the junction kept 9 bases outside the gene matches. This CDR3 spans 15 amino acids. CDR3 nucleotides: TGTGCCAGCAGACCCACTAGCGGATCGCCCGGGGAGCTGTTTTTT. Amino acids: CASRPTSGSPGELFF.

A single count supports this clone. The chain combines TRBV7-2 with TRBJ1-2; D gene unclear. This CDR3 has 12 residues. With 6 bases removed from V and 8 bases from J, the gap between germline ends came to 13 bases. Germline lookup yields CDR1 SGHTA and CDR2 FQGNSA. The DNA of the CDR3 is TGTGCCAGCAGAACCGCGGTGTGGGGCTACACCTTC. Residues: CASRTAVWGYTF. The whole variable domain, filled in from reference TRBV7-2 and TRBJ1-2, reads GAGVSQSPSNKVTEKGKDVELRCDPISGHTALYWYRQSLGQGLEFLIYFQGNSAPDKSGLPSDRFSAERTGGSVSTLTIQRTQQEDSAVYLCASRTAVWGYTFGSGTRLTVV.

This chain joins TRBV7-2 and TRBJ2-7; TRBD2 might be the D (6 bases). Trimming pared 5 bases from V and 5 bases from J, leaving 19 bases between. This CDR3 spans 15 amino acids. Germline V gives CDR1 SGHTA, CDR2 FQGNSA. CDR3 DNA sequence: TGTGCCAGCAGCCTCCCTACTAGCTCTCCCAACGAGCAGTACTTC. Translation gives CASSLPTSSPNEQYF.

In the case of this clone: The same CDR3 can be traced to other DNA sequences in this sample. The chain employs TRBV5-1 and TRBJ2-1; D gene uncertain. The CDR3 has 12 residues. Between the trimmed V and J ends, which lost 0 bases and 8 bases, there was a span of 6 bases. In germline, CDR1 is SGHRS, CDR2 YFSETQ. CDR3 amino acids: CASSLVGHEQFF. The CDR3 bases are TGCGCCAGCAGCTTGGTAGGGCATGAGCAGTTCTTC.

CDR3 nucleotide sequence: TGTGCCAGCAGCCCCCTCATGGAGGCCGGGGAGCTGTTTTTT. Amino acids: CASSPLMEAGELFF. J is TRBJ2-2 and V is TRBV7-9; possibly TRBD2 for D (5 bases). From germline, CDR1 is SEHNR and CDR2 FQNEAQ (reference sequence). The CDR3 is 14 amino acids. Trimming took off 5 bases at V and 6 bases at J, with 13 bases between the two ends.

This chain connects TRBV14 to TRBJ1-2; D unclear. V shed 1 base and J shed 2 bases, with 14 bases lying between them. In germline, CDR1 is SGHDN, CDR2 FVKESK. The CDR3 has 16 amino acids. In DNA, the CDR3 is TGTGCCAGCAGCCAAGGGAGTCGGGGTTTGAACTATGGCTACACCTTC. Translating it yields CASSQGSRGLNYGYTF. Drawing the rest from reference TRBV14 and TRBJ1-2, the complete variable domain is EAGVTQFPSHSVIEKGQTVTLRCDPISGHDNLYWYRRVMGKEIKFLLHFVKESKQDESGMPNNRFLAERTGGTYSTLKVQPAELEDSGVYFCASSQGSRGLNYGYTFGSGTRLTVV.

This chain uses TRBV28 with TRBJ1-3; 8 bases are a match to TRBD1. CDR3 length equals 14 residues. With 3 bases clipped from V and 3 bases from J, the junction kept 1 base outside the gene matches. Looked up from germline, CDR1 is MDHEN and CDR2 is SYDVKM. CDR3 protein: CASSLDRVGNTIYF. For the CDR3, the DNA is TGTGCCAGCAGTTTGGACAGGGTTGGAAACACCATATATTTT.

This clone was seen a single time. This chain joins TRBV6-1 and TRBJ2-1, with 8 bases matching TRBD2. Germline CDR1 reads MNHNS; CDR2 reads SASEGT. The CDR3 has 15 residues. V was pared by 4 bases and J by 8 bases, with 10 bases of the junction left unmatched. In nucleotides, the CDR3 is TGTGCCAGCAGTGCACGGACTAGCCCCTTGTATGAGCAGTTCTTC. This gives the protein CASSARTSPLYEQFF.

The rearrangement links TRBV27 to TRBJ2-5, with unresolved D. This CDR3 region has 14 residues. The germline V and J ends were trimmed by 8 bases and 7 bases, with 20 bases remaining between them. CDR1 MNHEY and CDR2 SMNVEV come from the germline V gene (reference sequence). CDR3 sequence reads: CASGPLHVGMTQYF. CDR3 nucleotides: TGTGCCAGCGGCCCGCTTCACGTGGGGATGACCCAGTACTTC.

The rearrangement links TRBV7-8 to TRBJ2-2; D unresolved. The ends were cut back, 0 bases at V and 5 bases at J, with 13 bases in the middle. Germline CDR1 SGHVS, CDR2 FQNEAQ. This CDR3 is 16 amino acids long. CDR3 coding DNA: TGTGCCAGCAGCTTAGCGGTGCTAACTTGGACCGGGGAGCTGTTTTTT. This encodes CASSLAVLTWTGELFF.

The chain joins TRBV2 to TRBJ1-2, with 8 nucleotides matching TRBD1. CDR1 and CDR2 from the germline V gene are SNHLY and FYNNEI. The CDR3 runs to 13 residues. Germline trimming cut 5 bases from V and 3 bases from J; bases unmatched to any gene: 2. This CDR3 is CASSMTGDYGYTF. Here the CDR3 DNA reads TGTGCCAGCAGTATGACAGGGGACTATGGCTACACCTTC.

This clone was found a few times. The sample holds other DNA sequences that translate to the same CDR3. The chain couples TRBV19 to TRBJ1-1; no definite D call. The germline CDR1 and CDR2 sequences are LNHDA and SQIVND (reference sequence). The CDR3 has 13 residues. V dropped 10 bases and J dropped 0 bases, with 12 bases sitting between them. The CDR3 coding sequence is TGTGCCACCTTAGACTTACTGAACACTGAAGCTTTCTTT. Residues: CATLDLLNTEAFF.

Only one count was recorded for this clone. The chain uses TRBV5-5 and TRBJ1-1; the D gene is possibly TRBD1 (5 bases). The ends were cut back, 0 bases at V and 7 bases at J, with 16 bases in the middle. The CDR3 loop spans 15 amino acids. Looked up from germline, CDR1 is SGHKS and CDR2 is YYEKEE (reference sequence). Here the CDR3 reads CASSLGWGQLNEAFF. CDR3 coding DNA: TGTGCCAGCAGCTTGGGATGGGGCCAGCTTAATGAAGCTTTCTTT.

The chain employs TRBV10-3 and TRBJ1-1; D might be TRBD1 (5 bases). The CDR3 totals 13 residues. Germline values: CDR1 ENHRY, CDR2 SYGVKD. Trimming stripped 11 bases from V and 4 bases from J, with 17 bases between. In DNA form, the CDR3 reads TGTGCCGCAGAGCAGGGTCTGGGCACTGAAGCTTTCTTT. Translating it yields CAAEQGLGTEAFF.

The rearrangement joins TRBV2 to TRBJ2-2; 10 nucleotides match TRBD2. V lost 5 bases to trimming and J lost 0 bases; unmatched junction nucleotides: 9. This CDR3 has 18 amino acids. CDR1 and CDR2 (germline): SNHLY, FYNNEI. The CDR3 region is CASSWRTSGDANTGELFF. CDR3 in DNA: TGTGCCAGCAGTTGGCGGACTAGCGGTGACGCGAACACCGGGGAGCTGTTTTTT.